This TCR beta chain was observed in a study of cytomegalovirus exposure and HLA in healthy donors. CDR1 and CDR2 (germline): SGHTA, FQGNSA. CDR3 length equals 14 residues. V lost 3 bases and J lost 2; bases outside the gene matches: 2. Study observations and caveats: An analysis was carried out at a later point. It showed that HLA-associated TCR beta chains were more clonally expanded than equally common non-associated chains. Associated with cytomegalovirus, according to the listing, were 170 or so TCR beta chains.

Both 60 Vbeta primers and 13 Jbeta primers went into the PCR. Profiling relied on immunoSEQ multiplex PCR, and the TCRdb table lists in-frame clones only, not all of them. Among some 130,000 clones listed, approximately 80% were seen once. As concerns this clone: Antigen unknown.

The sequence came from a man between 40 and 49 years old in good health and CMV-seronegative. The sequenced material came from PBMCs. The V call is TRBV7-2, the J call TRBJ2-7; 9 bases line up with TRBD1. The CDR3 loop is CASSFGTGTYEQYF. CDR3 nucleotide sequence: TGTGCCAGCAGCTTTGGGACAGGGACCTACGAGCAGTACTTC.